This is a list of T cell receptor beta chains from one sample in a study of vaccination and CD4 T cells after COVID-19. TCRdb reanalysed the PCR reads using MiXCR and keeps one entry per CDR3 protein. Of approximately 16,000 distinct CDR3 sequences in the sample, roughly 60% were seen once. Their target antigens are unknown. Sequencing was performed on CD4+ T cells from blood, cultured in vitro. These receptors were collected from a human donor who had recovered from COVID-19. The CDR3 runs from the conserved cysteine through the conserved F or W. A D gene is named only where the DNA matches it firmly.

V	D	length	CDR3
TRBV12-3/TRBV12-4	.	14	CASSFTAMNTEAFF
TRBV6-1	TRBD2	16	CASSPNPGLVGETQYF
TRBV7-6	.	12	CAVELPVNEQYF
TRBV6-1	.	12	CASSEYGDGYTF
TRBV15	TRBD1	19	CATSTNRRGTGHNTGELFF
TRBV7-9	.	11	CASSRVDTQYF
TRBV5-4	.	16	CASSFGPVIGRETQYF
TRBV20-1	TRBD1	15	CSASFSGGHNQPQHF
TRBV21-1	.	16	CASSKPLHPYQETQYF
TRBV20-1	.	15	CSARKGSWEGYGYTF
TRBV2	.	14	CASSSSRGAGTQYF
TRBV2	TRBD1	15	CASGGQGVGFYGYTF
TRBV6-5	TRBD1	15	CASSYDTGGNTEAFF
TRBV2	.	14	CASAEDYSGNTIYF
TRBV20-1	TRBD1	14	CSAESDRGLPEAFF
TRBV6-2/TRBV6-3	.	15	CASSNPDRFGETQYF
TRBV7-9	TRBD2	20	CASSFTLTSGRSSLSYEQYF
TRBV7-9	.	13	CASSPSLGNTIYF
TRBV6-1	TRBD2	14	CASSLAGPGETQYF
TRBV27	.	15	CASSRRGGEGYEQYF
TRBV20-1	.	12	CSAKTLSGELFF
TRBV2	.	11	CASRPDVGYTF
TRBV18	TRBD1	17	CASSEFRGGEGNSPLHF
TRBV7-3	TRBD2	15	CASSLSGLPYNEQFF
TRBV6-2/TRBV6-3	.	12	CASSYPPQPQHF
TRBV11-2	TRBD2	14	CASSLGTRRNEQFF
TRBV6-1	TRBD1	16	CASSTGAGGTVGSQHF
TRBV20-1	TRBD1	16	CSARPRQGVFWDGYTF